Listed below are T cell receptor beta chains from one sample, sequenced in a study of cytomegalovirus exposure and HLA in healthy donors. The data were produced by immunoSEQ multiplex PCR, yet TCRdb's version contains in-frame clones alone and is incomplete. In the table there are roughly 200,000 clones, around 75% of which are singletons. Sequenced material: PBMCs. These receptors all stem from a young woman in good health and CMV-seronegative. Each CDR3 is given with its conserved first and last residue. D genes are given only for firm matches. Size is omitted from some rows. Given values are once, few, many or a class for expanded clones.

>TRBV7-2|TRBJ2-1|TRBD2|11|few
TGTGCCAGCAGCTCTAGCGGGCTGGCGTTCTTC
CASSSSGLAFF
>TRBV9|TRBJ2-1|TRBD1|15|.
TGTGCCAGCAGCGCCGGGACAGGTTCTTACAATGAGCAGTTCTTC
CASSAGTGSYNEQFF
>TRBV11-3|TRBJ1-3|.|17|.
TGTGCCAGCAGCTTAGATATTTCAGCGAGGGTTGGAAACACCATATATTTT
CASSLDISARVGNTIYF
>TRBV7-9|TRBJ2-7|.|15|.
TGTGCCAGCAGCTCTAGCGATTCTAAAACCTACGAGCAGTACTTC
CASSSSDSKTYEQYF
>TRBV20-1|TRBJ1-2|.|11|.
TGCAGTGCTACCCGCGGGGATGGCTACACCTTC
CSATRGDGYTF
>TRBV19|TRBJ1-5|.|15|.
TGTGCCAGTAGTATGACCGGGACATTTTCTCAGCCCCAGCATTTT
CASSMTGTFSQPQHF
>TRBV14|TRBJ1-4|.|15|.
TGTGCCAGCAGCCAATGGCAGAGCGATAATGAAAAACTGTTTTTT
CASSQWQSDNEKLFF
>TRBV19|TRBJ2-7|TRBD2|15|.
TGTGCCAGTAACTTCCAGCGGGGGGCTCCCTACGAGCAGTACTTC
CASNFQRGAPYEQYF
>TRBV7-3|TRBJ2-2|TRBD2|17|few
TGTGCCAGCAGCTCCCCCGGCGGCGTAGCGGGTTTTGAGGAGCTGTTTTTT
CASSSPGGVAGFEELFF
>TRBV18|TRBJ1-4|TRBD1|15|.
TGTGCCAGCTCCCAACAGGGGGAGCCGAATGAAAAACTGTTTTTT
CASSQQGEPNEKLFF
>TRBV2|TRBJ2-7|TRBD1|16|.
TGTGCCAGCAGTGTGGGACCAGGGGGCGTAAGCTACGAGCAGTACTTC
CASSVGPGGVSYEQYF
>TRBV11-3|TRBJ2-5|.|17|.
TGTGCCAGCAGCTCCCCCGGGGAGGCGGGGAGTGTCGAGACCCAGTACTTC
CASSSPGEAGSVETQYF
>TRBV4-3|TRBJ2-1|.|19|.
TGCGCCAGCAGCCAAGAGAACAGGGGGATCGCGGGAGACCCAAATGAGCAGTTCTTC
CASSQENRGIAGDPNEQFF
>TRBV4-1|TRBJ1-6|.|14|.
TGCGCCAGCAGCCAGGTCTGGGAGAATTCACCCCTCCACTTT
CASSQVWENSPLHF
>TRBV19|TRBJ1-3|.|15|.
TGTGCCAGTAGTATCGGTCCGAGCTCTGGAAACACCATATATTTT
CASSIGPSSGNTIYF
>TRBV7-2|TRBJ2-1|TRBD2|16|.
TGTGCCAGCAGCTTAGGGCCGGGACTAGCGGGATATGAGCAGTTCTTC
CASSLGPGLAGYEQFF
>TRBV11-2|TRBJ1-2|TRBD1|12|.
TGTGCCAGCAGCAAGGGACAGGATGGCTACACCTTC
CASSKGQDGYTF
>TRBV7-3|TRBJ2-1|.|16|.
TGTGCCAGCAGCTTAATGGGGACACCTTCCTACAATGAGCAGTTCTTC
CASSLMGTPSYNEQFF
>TRBV19|TRBJ2-7|.|13|.
TGTGCCAGTAACATGGGGCAGAACTACGAGCAGTACTTC
CASNMGQNYEQYF
>TRBV5-6|TRBJ2-5|TRBD2|16|.
TGTGCCAGCAGCTCCCGGGCTAGCGGGGGGGCAGAGACCCAGTACTTC
CASSSRASGGAETQYF
>TRBV18|TRBJ1-1|.|13|.
TGTGCCAGCTCACCTCAGGCGAACACTGAAGCTTTCTTT
CASSPQANTEAFF
>TRBV2|TRBJ2-7|.|16|.
TGTGCCAGCAGTGCTGGGGGAGGGGGGGGCTCTCCGGGGCAGTACTTC
CASSAGGGGGSPGQYF
>TRBV12-5|TRBJ1-5|.|21|.
TGTGCTAGTGGTTTGATTCCCGCTGTGGGGAGTGAATTAGAGAGCAATCAGCCCCAGCATTTT
CASGLIPAVGSELESNQPQHF
>TRBV9|TRBJ2-3|.|16|.
TGTGCCAGCAGCGTAGTAATTACAAGCGACACAGATACGCAGTATTTT
CASSVVITSDTDTQYF
>TRBV18|TRBJ2-1|.|14|.
TGTGCCAGCTCACCACAGGGGGCGGGAAATGAGCAGTTCTTC
CASSPQGAGNEQFF
>TRBV6-1|TRBJ2-7|TRBD2|20|.
TGTGCCAGCAGTGACCCGGGACCAACCGGGACTAGCGGGCCCCCCTACGAGCAGTACTTC
CASSDPGPTGTSGPPYEQYF